This T cell receptor (beta chain) comes out of a study of radiation and T cells in renal cell carcinoma. Clones were read by immunoSEQ multiplex PCR, and TCRdb kept only the in-frame ones, dropping some. Of some 150,000 clones detected, over 75% appear once; the ten largest clones hold more than 10%. Described time point: baseline pretreatment blood. The treatment was: 15 Gy SBRT to primary tumor, nephrectomy 4 weeks later. After SBRT, blood was collected at 2 and 4 weeks, plus baseline. There are 16 residues in the CDR3. Between the trimmed V and J ends, which lost 1 base and 4 bases, there was a span of 14 bases. In germline, CDR1 is MNHNS, CDR2 SASEGT.

This chain links TRBV6-1 with TRBJ2-1, with D uncertain. The receptor was derived from a woman in her 50s with renal cell carcinoma. The sample was blood, taken from a patient whose treatment included radiotherapy and nephrectomy. CDR3: CASSEGQFWEYNEQFF. CDR3 bases: TGTGCCAGCAGTGAAGGGCAGTTCTGGGAATACAATGAGCAGTTCTTC.